What follows are 29 T cell receptor beta chains derived from one specimen sequenced in a study of control samples from healthy donors and cancer patients. Using immunoSEQ multiplex PCR, the repertoire was profiled, and TCRdb retains in-frame clones only, with some absent. The sample lists about 140,000 clones, about 89% occurring once. The sample was blood. The receptors were sampled from a man aged 18 to 29 in good health.

V gene TRBV25-1 combines with J gene TRBJ1-4; 10 bases are shared with TRBD1. The V gene's germline CDR1 is MGHDK and CDR2 SYGVNS. The V gene end was trimmed by 0 bases and the J gene end by 7 bases; junction bases not matched to a gene: 5. This CDR3 region has 16 residues. The CDR3 nucleotides read TGTGCCAGCAGTGAATACCGGACAGGGGGGAGTGAAAAACTGTTTTTT. It codes for CASSEYRTGGSEKLFF.

CDR3 sequence (DNA): TGTGCCAGCAGCGCAACGAATTCAGCGGGGGGGACCGCGGGGCAGTTCTTC. Its translation: CASSATNSAGGTAGQFF. This rearrangement joins TRBV7-6 to TRBJ2-1; 10 bases map to TRBD2. The CDR3 covers 17 residues. The germline gives CDR1 SGHVS, CDR2 FNYEAQ. J was trimmed by 12 bases and V by 5 bases; bases with no gene match: 19.

The chain couples TRBV5-1 to TRBJ2-3, with unresolved D. V was shortened by 6 bases and J by 1 base, with 12 bases between the two germline ends. The CDR3 contains 14 residues. Germline CDR1 SGHRS, CDR2 YFSETQ. The CDR3 sequence: CASTLSMGTDTQYF. DNA for the CDR3: TGCGCCAGCACACTCAGCATGGGCACAGATACGCAGTATTTT.

The V call is TRBV3-1 (or the pseudogene TRBV3-2), the J call TRBJ1-6; TRBD1 matches 10 bases. V trimming: 5 bases; J trimming: 7 bases; junction bases outside the gene matches: 2. Germline V gives CDR1 LGHDT, CDR2 YNNKEL (reference sequence). The CDR3 is made up of 14 amino acids. CDR3 DNA sequence: TGTGCCAGCAGCGCGGGACAGGGGAATTCACCCCTCCACTTT. It translates to CASSAGQGNSPLHF.

The V and J genes are TRBV18 and TRBJ2-1; weak D call: TRBD2 (5 bases). The V end lost 1 base, the J end lost 6 bases, and 10 bases lay between the germline ends. Germline V lookup: CDR1 KGHSH, CDR2 LQKENI. The CDR3 loop spans 14 amino acids. CDR3 sequence (DNA): TGTGCCAGCTCACCACTGCGAGGGTTCAATGAGCAGTTCTTC. It codes for CASSPLRGFNEQFF.

The chain joins TRBV24-1 to TRBJ1-1; D gene unclear. Germline assignment: CDR1 KGHDR and CDR2 SFDVKD. V was pared by 0 bases and J by 1 base, with 8 bases between. The CDR3 contains 15 residues. The CDR3 here is CATSDLHGQNTEAFF. The CDR3 DNA is TGTGCCACCAGTGATTTGCATGGCCAGAACACTGAAGCTTTCTTT.

This chain links TRBV7-2 with TRBJ1-2, with D tentatively TRBD1 (5 bases). The germline V gene encodes CDR1 SGHTA and CDR2 FQGNSA. The CDR3 covers 13 residues. Trimming removed 5 bases at V and 1 base at J, with 8 bases between. The CDR3 here is CASSKQVNYGYTF. The DNA for the CDR3 is TGTGCCAGCAGCAAACAGGTTAACTATGGCTACACCTTC.

The chain joins TRBV6-2 or TRBV6-3 to TRBJ1-2; 10 nucleotides align to TRBD1. Unmatched junction bases numbered 11, after V lost 5 bases and J lost 5 bases. Germline V gene sequence: CDR1 MNHEY, CDR2 SVGEGT. The CDR3 runs to 16 residues. CDR3 protein: CASSDRSGTGVYGYTF. CDR3 sequence (DNA): TGTGCCAGCAGTGACAGATCCGGGACAGGGGTATATGGCTACACCTTC.

J is TRBJ2-5 and V is TRBV11-1, with TRBD1 identical over 11 bases. CDR3 length: 15 residues. Germline CDR1 is SGHAT and CDR2 is FQDESV (reference sequence). V gave up 1 base and J gave up 7 bases; unmatched junction bases: 5. CDR3 sequence: CASSLGFGTGGTQYF. CDR3 in DNA: TGTGCCAGCAGCTTAGGATTTGGGACAGGGGGGACCCAGTACTTC.

CDR3: CASSLNLGDQGPQYF. The CDR3 bases are TGTGCCAGCAGCTTAAATTTGGGCGACCAAGGGCCCCAGTACTTC. The chain recombines TRBV11-3 with TRBJ2-5, with D unresolved. The ends were cut back, 2 bases at V and 9 bases at J, with 19 bases in the middle. The CDR3 is 15 residues long. Germline CDR1 reads SGHNT; CDR2 reads YENEEA. The full variable domain, rest sourced from reference TRBV11-3 and TRBJ2-5, is EAGVVQSPRYKIIEKKQPVAFWCNPISGHNTLYWYLQNLGQGPELLIRYENEEAVDDSQLPKDRFSAERLKGVDSTLKIQPAELGDSAVYLCASSLNLGDQGPQYFGPGTRLLVL.

This chain links TRBV7-2 with TRBJ1-1, with D perhaps matching TRBD1 (5 bases). CDR1 is SGHTA and CDR2 is FQGNSA in the germline V gene. CDR3 length equals 15 residues. V dropped 3 bases and J dropped 5 bases, with 16 bases sitting between them. Here the CDR3 DNA reads TGTGCCAGCAGCTTTACTTCTCAGGGCAAAACTGAAGCTTTCTTT. This codes for CASSFTSQGKTEAFF. The whole variable domain, remainder taken from reference TRBV7-2 and TRBJ1-1, is GAGVSQSPSNKVTEKGKDVELRCDPISGHTALYWYRQSLGQGLEFLIYFQGNSAPDKSGLPSDRFSAERTGGSVSTLTIQRTQQEDSAVYLCASSFTSQGKTEAFFGQGTRLTVV.

The V gene is TRBV12-3 or TRBV12-4, the J gene TRBJ1-4; TRBD1 aligns across 8 bases. The V gene end was trimmed by 8 bases and the J gene end by 8 bases; junction bases not matched to a gene: 4. The CDR3 extends over 12 amino acids. The CDR3 spells CASGQGGEKLFF. DNA for the CDR3: TGTGCCAGCGGACAGGGTGGAGAAAAACTGTTTTTT.

This chain connects TRBV7-2 to TRBJ1-1; 10 nucleotides match TRBD1. V was clipped by 5 bases and J by 3 bases; unmatched bases: 6. CDR3 length: 15 residues. The germline V gene has CDR1 SGHTA and CDR2 FQGNSA. The CDR3 nucleotides are TGTGCCAGCAGCCTAGGGGGACAGGGGTACACTGAAGCTTTCTTT. This encodes CASSLGGQGYTEAFF.

The chain employs TRBV6-5 and TRBJ1-1, with D perhaps TRBD1 (5 bases). Germline CDR1 reads MNHEY; CDR2 reads SVGAGI. The CDR3 runs to 11 residues. V lost 9 bases, J lost 1 base, and 6 bases lay in between. CDR3: CASGGNTEAFF. CDR3 coding DNA: TGTGCCAGTGGGGGGAACACTGAAGCTTTCTTT.

The rearrangement joins TRBV21-1 to TRBJ1-1. TRBV21-1 represents a pseudogene. The CDR3 extends over 17 amino acids. For the CDR3, the DNA is TGTGCCAGCAGCAAAGCGCCTAGTGGGGGGCGAGTCACTGAAGCTTTCTTT. This translates into CASSKAPSGGRVTEAFF.

This chain uses TRBV5-6 with TRBJ1-2; D may be TRBD1 (5 bases). CDR1 SGHDT and CDR2 YYEEEE come from the germline V gene. Trimming stripped 6 bases from V and 2 bases from J, with 14 bases between. The CDR3 has 14 residues. The DNA of the CDR3 is TGTGCCAGCATCCAGAGTGGGGGGAACTATGGCTACACCTTC. Protein product: CASIQSGGNYGYTF.

The chain recombines TRBV4-1 with TRBJ2-7; no firm D call. The V end lost 1 base, the J end lost 3 bases, and 4 bases lay between the germline ends. The CDR3 contains 12 residues. Looked up from germline, CDR1 is MGHRA and CDR2 is YSYEKL. Here the CDR3 reads CASSQGGYEQYF. The CDR3 nucleotides read TGCGCCAGCAGCCAAGGGGGCTACGAGCAGTACTTC.

The chain recombines TRBV4-1 with TRBJ2-7; perhaps D is TRBD1 or TRBD2 (7 bases each). The CDR3 is 14 amino acids. Germline V gives CDR1 MGHRA, CDR2 YSYEKL. Trimming took off 3 bases at V and 4 bases at J, with 13 bases between the two ends. As DNA, the CDR3 is TGCGCCAGCAGCCAGAACAGGGGAGGGTACGAGCAGTACTTC. Translation gives CASSQNRGGYEQYF.

The rearrangement uses TRBV7-6 and TRBJ2-1; D possibly corresponds to TRBD1 (5 bases). The V gene lost 0 bases and the J gene lost 0 bases, with 9 bases spanning the gap. The length of the CDR3 is 16 residues. CDR1 SGHVS and CDR2 FNYEAQ come from the germline V gene. This CDR3 reads CASSLAGHGSYNEQFF. DNA for the CDR3: TGTGCCAGCAGCTTAGCCGGACACGGCTCCTACAATGAGCAGTTCTTC.

The chain has TRBV7-9 and TRBJ1-2; the match to TRBD1 covers 10 bases. Trimming took 5 bases from V and 1 from J; bases not matched to a gene: 7. The CDR3 sequence is 16 residues long. Germline lookup yields CDR1 SEHNR and CDR2 FQNEAQ (reference sequence). In nucleotides, the CDR3 is TGTGCCAGCAGCCGCTGGACAGGGGGAGATAACTATGGCTACACCTTC. Its translation is CASSRWTGGDNYGYTF.

The chain links TRBV7-2 to TRBJ2-3; D possibly matches TRBD1 or TRBD2 (5 bases each). CDR1 is SGHTA, CDR2 FQGNSA, per germline. This CDR3 region has 16 residues. Trimming took 1 base from V and 3 from J, leaving 14 bases between them. CDR3 loop: CASSLGDLFRTDTQYF. The CDR3 DNA reads as TGTGCCAGCAGCTTAGGGGACCTGTTCAGGACAGATACGCAGTATTTT.

V gene TRBV7-2 combines with J gene TRBJ1-6; 7 nucleotides line up with TRBD1. CDR1 and CDR2 (germline): SGHTA, FQGNSA. The CDR3 length is 17 residues. Trimming took 5 bases from V and 0 from J; bases not matched to a gene: 7. The CDR3 sequence is CASSPPQGSSYNSPLHF. The DNA of the CDR3 is TGTGCCAGCAGCCCCCCACAGGGGAGCTCCTATAATTCACCCCTCCACTTT.

The J gene is TRBJ2-5, the V gene TRBV4-1; TRBD1 matches at 11 bases. The junction had 9 bases not matched to a gene; V was cut back by 2 bases and J by 7 bases. The CDR3 extends over 16 amino acids. The germline V gene has CDR1 MGHRA and CDR2 YSYEKL. The CDR3 region is CASSQHGQGAQGTQYF. The CDR3 DNA reads as TGCGCCAGCAGCCAACACGGACAGGGGGCCCAGGGGACCCAGTACTTC.

The rearrangement links TRBV3-1 (or the pseudogene TRBV3-2) to TRBJ1-1, with 7 bases identical to TRBD1. Trimming removed 0 bases from V and 1 base from J; junction bases left unmatched: 5. The length of the CDR3 is 16 residues. Germline CDR1 is LGHDT and CDR2 is YNNKEL (reference sequence). The CDR3, as DNA: TGTGCCAGCAGCCAAGAATGGAGGACAGGGAACACTGAAGCTTTCTTT. This sequence encodes CASSQEWRTGNTEAFF.

This chain connects TRBV10-1 to TRBJ2-1; 8 bases map to TRBD2. Germline V gene lookup returns CDR1 WNHNN and CDR2 SYGVQD (reference sequence). J gave up 5 bases and V 0 bases, and 6 bases lay outside the gene matches. The length of the CDR3 is 16 residues. CDR3 DNA: TGCGCCAGCAGTGAGTCAGGACTAGCAGGTGACAATGAGCAGTTCTTC. Residues: CASSESGLAGDNEQFF.

The rearrangement links TRBV5-1 to TRBJ2-5, with D perhaps TRBD1 or TRBD2 (5 bases each). Per germline, CDR1 SGHRS and CDR2 YFSETQ. Trimming took 0 bases from V and 1 from J, leaving 13 bases between them. CDR3 size: 16 residues. CDR3 in amino acids: CASSLAPSGGQETQYF. The DNA of the CDR3 is TGCGCCAGCAGCTTGGCCCCTTCTGGGGGCCAAGAGACCCAGTACTTC.

This chain connects TRBV6-2 or TRBV6-3 to TRBJ2-7, with D unclear. The germline CDR1 and CDR2 sequences are MNHEY and SVGEGT. The CDR3 consists of 11 residues. The germline V and J ends were trimmed by 5 bases and 3 bases, with 5 bases remaining between them. The CDR3 loop reads CASSPYYEQYF. The CDR3 DNA follows: TGTGCCAGCAGTCCCTACTACGAGCAGTACTTC.

The CDR3 is CASSIMKAGNTGELFF. The CDR3 region has the DNA TGTGCCAGTAGTATTATGAAGGCAGGGAACACCGGGGAGCTGTTTTTT. V gene TRBV19 combines with J gene TRBJ2-2; D remains unclear. Germline V gene lookup returns CDR1 LNHDA and CDR2 SQIVND (reference sequence). Trimming removed 3 bases from V and 1 base from J, with 12 bases in between. CDR3 length equals 16 residues.

The gene calls are TRBV2 and TRBJ1-2; 10 bases align to TRBD1. Per the germline V gene, CDR1 is SNHLY and CDR2 is FYNNEI. Trimming cost V 6 bases and J 3 bases; bases outside gene matches: 10. The CDR3 extends over 16 amino acids. This CDR3 reads CASSAPGGTGDYGYTF. The CDR3 bases are TGTGCCAGCAGCGCTCCAGGGGGGACAGGGGACTATGGCTACACCTTC.